This TCR beta chain appears in the sequencing data of a study of molecular identifiers for immune sequencing clone quantification. Study overall: Across replicate runs, RNA obtained from around 18,000 or 91,000 naive CD8 cells was divided into five, with four undergoing sequencing.

With respect to this clonotype: Its target is not known.

Regarding the study as a whole: The share of molecules held by clones above 20 RNA copies was over 98% in effector cells and under 1% in naive cells.

Each CDR3 protein gets one entry after TCRdb re-called the PCR reads with MiXCR. The repertoire holds about 640,000 distinct CDR3 sequences, with approximately 20% as singletons. The V end lost 0 bases, the J end lost 1 base, and 12 bases lay between the germline ends. The CDR3 loop spans 16 amino acids. Germline lookup yields CDR1 DFQATT and CDR2 SNEGSKA (reference sequence). Sequencing was carried out using naive CD8+ T cells from blood, with Jurkat cell RNA spiked in. Regarding subset: FACS-sorted CD8+CD4-CCR7+CD45RA+ naive T cells. This TCR was sampled from a human donor in good health. Some libraries in this study had Jurkat cell RNA spiked in. The V gene is TRBV20-1, the J gene TRBJ2-2; D is unclear. CDR3 sequence (DNA): TGCAGTGCTAGAGATCTTTTTGGCGGGAACACCGGGGAGCTGTTTTTT. It specifies CSARDLFGGNTGELFF.